These 15 T cell receptor beta chains were all obtained from the same sample, sequenced in a study of cytomegalovirus exposure and HLA in healthy donors. Only in-frame clones appear in the TCRdb table, and some are missing; sequencing was by immunoSEQ multiplex PCR. The profile shows about 360,000 clones, roughly 85% of them singletons. The specimen was PBMCs. The receptors shown here come from a young woman in good health and CMV-seronegative.

This sequence joins TRBV27 and TRBJ2-1, with 7 bases aligning to TRBD2. This CDR3 region has 15 residues. With V trimmed by 4 bases and J by 5 bases, 8 bases remained unmatched. Germline V lookup: CDR1 MNHEY, CDR2 SMNVEV (reference sequence). Here the CDR3 reads CASSSYGTTDNEQFF. CDR3 nucleotides: TGTGCCAGCAGTTCTTATGGGACTACCGACAATGAGCAGTTCTTC.

The chain links TRBV27 to TRBJ2-6; TRBD1 agrees at 7 bases. After removal of 5 bases from V and 4 bases from J, the junction contained 14 bases not matched to a gene. Germline V gene data show CDR1 as MNHEY and CDR2 as SMNVEV (reference sequence). CDR3 length: 18 amino acids. The CDR3 sequence: CASSLLTGFTGGANVLTF. The CDR3 nucleotides are TGTGCCAGCAGTCTCCTGACAGGGTTCACAGGAGGGGCCAACGTCCTGACTTTC.

The J gene is TRBJ2-2, the V gene TRBV7-3, with TRBD2 matching over 10 bases. Germline CDR1 reads SGHTA; CDR2 reads FQGTGA. V lost 4 bases, J lost 7 bases, and 9 bases stayed unmatched. The CDR3 spans 16 residues. In nucleotides, the CDR3 is TGTGCCAGCAGCTACTCGCCTAGCGGGAGTGGCGGGGAGCTGTTTTTT. Protein sequence: CASSYSPSGSGGELFF.

The chain joins TRBV14 to TRBJ1-2; TRBD1 aligns across 9 bases. Losses at the gene ends were 5 bases for V and 4 bases for J; bases not matched to a gene: 5. This CDR3 is built from 14 residues. In germline, CDR1 is SGHDN, CDR2 FVKESK. CDR3 in amino acids: CASSRQGVVYGYTF. The CDR3 nucleotides read TGTGCCAGCAGCAGACAGGGGGTAGTCTATGGCTACACCTTC.

The chain has TRBV19 and TRBJ1-2, with D perhaps TRBD1 (6 bases). The V end was cut by 7 bases, the J end by 4 bases, with 13 bases between. The CDR3 covers 13 residues. The germline V gene encodes CDR1 LNHDA and CDR2 SQIVND (reference sequence). The CDR3 DNA follows: TGTGCCAGTACCGCGCGGGGGGCCTATGGCTACACCTTC. Protein product: CASTARGAYGYTF.

V gene TRBV5-1 combines with J gene TRBJ2-7, with a weak D call TRBD1 (6 bases). Germline V gives CDR1 SGHRS, CDR2 YFSETQ. V was cut by 10 bases and J by 2 bases, with 16 bases left in between. The length of the CDR3 is 13 residues. The CDR3 here is CACRQDPTYEQYF. The CDR3 DNA is TGCGCCTGTCGACAGGACCCCACCTACGAGCAGTACTTC.

J is TRBJ1-2 and V is TRBV6-5, with D maybe TRBD1 (6 bases). CDR1 and CDR2 from the germline V gene are MNHEY and SVGAGI. Trimming removed 7 bases at V and 2 bases at J, with 17 bases between. The CDR3 sequence is 15 residues long. DNA of the CDR3: TGTGCCAGCAACCCCCGGACAGCTGCGAACTATGGCTACACCTTC. This encodes CASNPRTAANYGYTF.

The J gene is TRBJ2-2, the V gene TRBV5-4, with D perhaps matching TRBD1 (7 bases). V lost 5 bases to trimming and J lost 8 bases, with 19 bases between them. Germline loops: CDR1 SGHNT, CDR2 YYREEE (reference sequence). The CDR3 extends over 15 amino acids. For the CDR3, the DNA is TGTGCCAGCAGGGAGGGGGCATTAAGCTCAGGGGAGCTGTTTTTT. Encoded protein: CASREGALSSGELFF.

The chain is built from TRBV2 and TRBJ1-2; 8 bases match TRBD1. The CDR3 loop spans 14 amino acids. After removal of 6 bases from V and 7 bases from J, the junction contained 10 bases not matched to a gene. Per the germline V gene, CDR1 is SNHLY and CDR2 is FYNNEI. CDR3 sequence (DNA): TGTGCCAGCAGCGCTGACAGGGGAAAGTCTGGCTACACCTTC. It encodes CASSADRGKSGYTF.

This clone was observed a single time. The chain couples TRBV6-6 to TRBJ2-1; D is perhaps TRBD2 (6 bases). The length of the CDR3 is 16 residues. The V and J ends lost 5 bases and 4 bases respectively, with 18 bases between them. Germline V CDR1 and CDR2: MNHNY, SVGAGI (reference sequence). CDR3 nucleotides: TGTGCCAGCAGTCTCCCTCTGGCGGGGATTTACAATGAGCAGTTCTTC. The encoded protein is CASSLPLAGIYNEQFF.

The gene calls are TRBV28 and TRBJ1-1, with D possibly TRBD1 on 6 matching bases. The CDR3 contains 16 residues. The ends were cut back, 3 bases at V and 4 bases at J, with 18 bases in the middle. Germline CDR1 reads MDHEN; CDR2 reads SYDVKM. The CDR3 region has the DNA TGTGCCAGCAGTTTTGGGGCAGGGGCTGTTGGCACTGAAGCTTTCTTT. Translation: CASSFGAGAVGTEAFF.

This sequence joins TRBV6-1 and TRBJ2-7; D gene ambiguous. From germline, CDR1 is MNHNS and CDR2 SASEGT. Trimming cost V 7 bases and J 2 bases, with 9 bases left between them. This CDR3 comprises 12 residues. As DNA, the CDR3 is TGTGCCAGCACCCTCGAGACCTACGAGCAGTACTTC. It yields the protein CASTLETYEQYF.

The rearrangement links TRBV28 to TRBJ2-1; 12 bases agree with TRBD1. The V and J ends lost 3 bases and 5 bases, in that order; junction bases with no gene match: 2. The germline V gene has CDR1 MDHEN and CDR2 SYDVKM. The CDR3 length is 15 residues. The CDR3 sequence: CASSLGQGANNEQFF. Here the CDR3 DNA reads TGTGCCAGCAGTTTGGGACAGGGGGCGAACAATGAGCAGTTCTTC.

In its sample, this clone was seen once. The genes are TRBV27 and TRBJ1-5; perhaps TRBD1 as D (5 bases). The CDR3 runs to 14 residues. Germline CDR1 reads MNHEY; CDR2 reads SMNVEV (reference sequence). The V and J ends lost 4 bases and 4 bases respectively, with 11 bases between them. This CDR3 is CASSSPGKNQPQHF. The DNA for the CDR3 is TGTGCCAGCAGTTCCCCAGGGAAAAATCAGCCCCAGCATTTT.

The chain couples TRBV6-5 to TRBJ1-1; D is ambiguous. V was shortened by 8 bases and J by 5 bases, with 18 bases between the two germline ends. The CDR3 consists of 14 residues. Per the germline V gene, CDR1 is MNHEY and CDR2 is SVGAGI. CDR3 amino acids: CASLSRRASTEAFF. CDR3 coding DNA: TGTGCCAGCCTCTCCAGGAGGGCTTCGACTGAAGCTTTCTTT.